This T cell receptor (beta chain) was documented in a study of blood T cell repertoires in COVID-19. TCRdb's table, derived via immunoSEQ multiplex PCR, lists solely in-frame clones and lacks some. The sample comprises fewer than 300,000 clones, more than 85% of which are singletons, and under 9.5% rests with the top ten. Participants, 18 to 89 years old, spanned 25 or so US areas. In assigning cohorts, the study relied on participant-reported clinical history. Donors in Cohort 3 counted as recovered after two negative PCRs, clearance, or symptom resolution. Per the germline V gene, CDR1 is SGHTA and CDR2 is FQGNSA. The CDR3 loop spans 15 amino acids. The V segment lost 6 bases and the J segment 3 bases; nucleotides outside the gene matches: 7.

The sequence derives from a man aged 35 to 55 who had recovered from COVID-19. The J gene is TRBJ2-3, the V gene TRBV7-2, with 9 bases lining up with TRBD1. Input material: PBMCs or T cells enriched from blood (not recorded which). In DNA, the CDR3 is TGTGCCAGCAGTCGCGGCGGACAGGGGACAGATACGCAGTATTTT. Amino acid sequence: CASSRGGQGTDTQYF.